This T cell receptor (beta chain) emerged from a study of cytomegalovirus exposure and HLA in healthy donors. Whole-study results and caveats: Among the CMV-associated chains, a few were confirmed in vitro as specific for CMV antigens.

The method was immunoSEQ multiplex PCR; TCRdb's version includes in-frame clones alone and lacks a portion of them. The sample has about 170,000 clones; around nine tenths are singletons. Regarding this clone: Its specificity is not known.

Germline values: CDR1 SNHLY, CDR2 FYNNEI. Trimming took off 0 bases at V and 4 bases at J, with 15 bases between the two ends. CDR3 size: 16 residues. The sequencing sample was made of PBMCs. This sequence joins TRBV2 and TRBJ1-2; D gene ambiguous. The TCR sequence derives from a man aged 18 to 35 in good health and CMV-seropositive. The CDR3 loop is CASSEAGLPVPYGYTF. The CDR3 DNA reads TGTGCCAGCAGTGAAGCTGGGCTCCCGGTTCCCTATGGCTACACCTTC.